Here is one T cell receptor beta chain with its context. Its specificity is not known. The data derive from a study of cytomegalovirus exposure and HLA in healthy donors. A multiplex PCR was run with 60 Vbeta primers and 13 Jbeta primers. Sequenced by immunoSEQ multiplex PCR; TCRdb stores in-frame clones only, minus some. The table includes some 130,000 clones, roughly 72% detected once. This CDR3 has 13 amino acids. V gave up 7 bases and J gave up 0 bases, with 8 bases separating them. Germline assignment: CDR1 MNHEY and CDR2 SVGAGI. Study observations and caveats: Donor immune exposure was known only as CMV serostatus. A prior analysis recorded that most TCR beta V segments were productive about 87% or about 30% of the time. Reportedly, fewer N-insertions than the 666-donor mean appeared in an Asian-associated ancestry cluster in a later analysis. Reports showed the classifier diagnosing cytomegalovirus status with high specificity and sensitivity.

Sequencing input: PBMCs. This TCR was recovered from a male donor in good health and CMV-seronegative. The chain couples TRBV6-5 to TRBJ2-3; D not resolved. Here the CDR3 DNA reads TGTGCCAGCACACTCGGGAGCACAGATACGCAGTATTTT. Encoded protein: CASTLGSTDTQYF.